A single sample gave rise to the 12 T cell receptor beta chains below, sequenced in a study of blood T cell repertoires in COVID-19. Using immunoSEQ multiplex PCR, the repertoire was profiled, and TCRdb retains in-frame clones only, with some absent. The sample contains around 340,000 clones, more than 70% of which appear only once. The sample was peripheral blood. These receptors all stem from a woman aged 60-75 years with COVID-19, enrolled during active disease.

The chain links TRBV18 to TRBJ1-2; TRBD1 agrees at 7 bases. V gave up 1 base and J gave up 3 bases; unmatched junction bases: 11. The CDR3 is 17 residues long. Germline-derived CDR1 and CDR2 are KGHSH and LQKENI. In DNA, the CDR3 is TGTGCCAGCTCACCACGCGGGACAGAGGCGATGGACTATGGCTACACCTTC. Translating gives CASSPRGTEAMDYGYTF.

J is TRBJ1-1 and V is TRBV5-6; D gene uncertain. V lost 4 bases and J lost 0, with 4 bases in between. Germline CDR1 reads SGHDT; CDR2 reads YYEEEE. CDR3 length: 12 residues. The CDR3 bases are TGTGCCAGCAGCCTTGTGAACACTGAAGCTTTCTTT. Translating gives CASSLVNTEAFF.

This clone was counted between two and nine times. This chain links TRBV5-1 with TRBJ1-2; 9 bases align to TRBD1. The CDR3 length is 16 residues. V was clipped by 0 bases and J by 7 bases; unmatched bases: 10. The germline gives CDR1 SGHRS, CDR2 YFSETQ. The CDR3 is CASSLAGGQGKGGYTF. The CDR3 nucleotides are TGCGCCAGCAGCTTGGCCGGGGGACAGGGAAAAGGTGGCTACACCTTC.

The chain combines TRBV11-3 with TRBJ2-5, with TRBD1 matching over 8 bases. CDR1 SGHNT and CDR2 YENEEA come from the germline V gene. CDR3 length: 16 amino acids. V shed 4 bases and J 4 bases; nucleotides not matched to a gene: 11. The CDR3 DNA is TGTGCCAGCAGCTCCCACCTTGGACAGGGAGGAGAGACCCAGTACTTC. Its translation is CASSSHLGQGGETQYF.

The V call is TRBV28, the J call TRBJ1-2; D ambiguous. V lost 4 bases, J lost 1 base, and 10 bases lay in between. Germline V gene sequence: CDR1 MDHEN, CDR2 SYDVKM. CDR3 length: 14 amino acids. Here the CDR3 DNA reads TGTGCCAGCAGTTCTTTCCGGGGTAACTATGGCTACACCTTC. It is translated as CASSSFRGNYGYTF.

The V call is TRBV5-1, the J call TRBJ2-7, with TRBD1 matching 11 bases. The germline V gene encodes CDR1 SGHRS and CDR2 YFSETQ. V was pared by 4 bases and J by 6 bases, with 9 bases of the junction left unmatched. This CDR3 is built from 15 residues. This chain's CDR3 is CASSVGGTGGSEQYF. The CDR3 DNA reads TGCGCCAGCAGCGTGGGCGGGACAGGGGGTTCCGAGCAGTACTTC. The full variable domain, with the rest looked up from reference TRBV5-1 and TRBJ2-7, is KAGVTQTPRYLIKTRGQQVTLSCSPISGHRSVSWYQQTPGQGLQFLFEYFSETQRNKGNFPGRFSGRQFSNSRSEMNVSTLELGDSALYLCASSVGGTGGSEQYFGPGTRLTVT.

The chain employs TRBV7-9 and TRBJ2-6; D possibly corresponds to TRBD1 (5 bases). Germline loops: CDR1 SEHNR, CDR2 FQNEAQ (reference sequence). V was pared by 5 bases and J by 2 bases, with 7 bases between. The CDR3 has 14 amino acids. Here the CDR3 reads CASSLRAGANVLTF. CDR3 coding DNA: TGTGCCAGCAGCCTCAGGGCTGGGGCCAACGTCCTGACTTTC.

This chain uses TRBV11-3 with TRBJ2-2, with 7 nucleotides matching TRBD2. The CDR3 sequence is 16 residues long. Germline loops: CDR1 SGHNT, CDR2 YENEEA. With 1 base clipped from V and 0 bases from J, the junction kept 2 bases outside the gene matches. CDR3 residues: CASSLVAGANTGELFF. CDR3 DNA: TGTGCCAGCAGCTTAGTCGCGGGGGCGAACACCGGGGAGCTGTTTTTT.

The chain links TRBV2 to TRBJ2-3; 9 positions agree with TRBD2. Germline V CDR1 and CDR2: SNHLY, FYNNEI. J gave up 6 bases and V 6 bases, and 4 bases lay outside the gene matches. The CDR3 sequence is 13 residues long. CDR3: CASRAGGVDTQYF. The CDR3, as DNA: TGTGCCAGCAGGGCGGGGGGGGTGGATACGCAGTATTTT.

V is TRBV11-2 and J is TRBJ1-1; the match to TRBD1 covers 7 bases. In germline, CDR1 is SGHAT, CDR2 FQNNGV. The CDR3 runs to 17 residues. J gave up 4 bases and V 2 bases, and 13 bases lay outside the gene matches. Here the CDR3 reads CASSLSQGVDSRTEAFF. CDR3 DNA sequence: TGTGCCAGCAGCTTAAGTCAGGGGGTAGACTCGCGCACTGAAGCTTTCTTT.

The genes are TRBV5-6 and TRBJ2-5, with 7 bases fitting TRBD1. Unmatched junction bases numbered 3, after V lost 0 bases and J lost 1 base. CDR3 length: 15 amino acids. The V gene's germline CDR1 is SGHDT and CDR2 YYEEEE. The CDR3 nucleotides read TGTGCCAGCAGCTTGGTGGACAGGTCCCAAGAGACCCAGTACTTC. Translated: CASSLVDRSQETQYF.

The chain is built from TRBV2 and TRBJ2-5, with TRBD2 as a possible D gene (7 bases). CDR3 size: 16 residues. The V gene's germline CDR1 is SNHLY and CDR2 FYNNEI. Trimming pared 3 bases from V and 7 bases from J, leaving 21 bases between. CDR3 amino acids: CASSETGGLLMGTQYF. The CDR3 bases are TGTGCCAGCAGTGAGACGGGGGGCCTCCTAATGGGGACCCAGTACTTC.